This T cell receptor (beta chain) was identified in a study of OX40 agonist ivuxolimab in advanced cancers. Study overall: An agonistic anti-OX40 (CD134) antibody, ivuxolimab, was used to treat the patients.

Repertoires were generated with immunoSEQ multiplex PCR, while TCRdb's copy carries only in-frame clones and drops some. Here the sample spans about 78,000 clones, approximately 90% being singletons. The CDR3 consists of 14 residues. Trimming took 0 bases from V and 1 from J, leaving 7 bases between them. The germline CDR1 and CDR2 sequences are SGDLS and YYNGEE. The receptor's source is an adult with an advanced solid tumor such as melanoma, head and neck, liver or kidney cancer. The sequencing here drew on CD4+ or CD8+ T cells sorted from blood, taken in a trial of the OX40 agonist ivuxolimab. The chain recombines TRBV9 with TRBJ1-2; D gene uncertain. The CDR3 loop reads CASSVAGSNYGYTF. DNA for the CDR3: TGTGCCAGCAGCGTAGCTGGAAGTAACTATGGCTACACCTTC.